One and the same sample provided the 26 T cell receptor beta chains below, sequenced in a study of spatial heterogeneity in lung cancer. TCRdb passed the 5' RACE reads through MiXCR, listing each CDR3 protein once. The sample carries about 2,600 distinct CDR3 sequences, around 4.3% recorded once. Stated time point: sample taken at primary tumor resection. Sequencing covered unsorted whole RNA taken from tumor, nontumor lung or frozen PBMC. Source: normal lung tissue next to the tumor, taken at surgery. These receptor sequences come from a female donor with early-stage non-small cell lung cancer.

Sample share makes this clonotype medium-sized (0.01 to 0.1%). This beta chain is off target for a library built for alpha chains, so its abundance means little. This chain uses TRBV5-5 with TRBJ2-1; 7 bases are a match to TRBD1. The germline CDR1 and CDR2 sequences are SGHKS and YYEKEE (reference sequence). The V segment lost 2 bases and the J segment 5 bases; nucleotides outside the gene matches: 7. The CDR3 spans 15 residues. DNA for the CDR3: TGTGCCAGCAGCTTTAGGGGACAGAGTAACAATGAGCAGTTCTTC. Encoded protein: CASSFRGQSNNEQFF.

By proportion, this clonotype is medium-sized. As an off-target read in a library built for alpha chains, this beta chain has a frequency of little significance. The chain uses TRBV7-8 and TRBJ1-2; the D gene is possibly TRBD1 (6 bases). Germline CDR1 SGHVS, CDR2 FQNEAQ. The V end was cut by 3 bases, the J end by 2 bases, with 13 bases between. The CDR3 is made up of 15 amino acids. The CDR3 here is CASSFQSTGNYGYTF. The CDR3 nucleotides read TGTGCCAGCAGCTTCCAGTCGACAGGAAACTATGGCTACACCTTC.

Judged by abundance, this clonotype is medium-sized (0.01 to 0.1%). This beta chain was picked up by a library intended for alpha chains and is off target, so its count carries little meaning. This chain joins TRBV6-5 and TRBJ1-2; 8 nucleotides agree with TRBD1. The length of the CDR3 is 15 residues. Trimming cost V 0 bases and J 3 bases; bases outside gene matches: 3. Looked up from germline, CDR1 is MNHEY and CDR2 is SVGAGI. CDR3 protein: CASSYSGTGDYGYTF. In DNA, the CDR3 is TGTGCCAGCAGTTACTCCGGGACAGGAGACTATGGCTACACCTTC.

This clonotype was counted a single time. This beta chain slipped into a library made for alpha chains as a stray read, so its size is not meaningful. This chain joins TRBV19 and TRBJ1-1; weak D call: TRBD1 (6 bases). V was cut by 6 bases and J by 7 bases, with 15 bases left in between. The length of the CDR3 is 13 residues. CDR1 and CDR2 (germline): LNHDA, SQIVND (reference sequence). The CDR3 spells CASSHPNRVEAFF. The CDR3 region has the DNA TGTGCCAGTAGCCACCCTAACAGGGTTGAAGCTTTCTTT.

This clonotype is large. For a library built for alpha chains, this beta chain is a stray read; little rests on its size. The rearrangement joins TRBV24-1 to TRBJ2-2; D not resolved. The CDR3 extends over 13 amino acids. Trimming left V 9 bases short and J 5 bases short, with 12 bases between. CDR1 is KGHDR and CDR2 is SFDVKD in the germline V gene. CDR3: CATLSGTTGELFF. The CDR3 bases are TGTGCCACCCTCAGTGGAACAACCGGGGAGCTGTTTTTT.

In its sample, this clonotype was seen a few times. This beta chain is a stray read from a library made for alpha chains; its abundance is not meaningful. The CDR3 nucleotides are TGTGCCAGCAGCCAAGAAAGTGGGGCCAACGTCCTGACTTTC. Amino acid sequence: CASSQESGANVLTF. The chain uses TRBV3-1 and TRBJ2-6, with unresolved D. Germline loops: CDR1 LGHDT, CDR2 YNNKEL (reference sequence). This CDR3 spans 14 amino acids. Between the trimmed V and J ends, which lost 0 bases and 3 bases, there was a span of 3 bases.

This clonotype is labeled medium-sized (0.01 to 0.1%). Because this beta chain is a stray read in a library intended to capture alpha chains, its abundance should not be given much weight. The chain is built from TRBV3-1 and TRBJ1-1, with 8 bases aligning to TRBD1. Germline V lookup: CDR1 LGHDT, CDR2 YNNKEL (reference sequence). CDR3 length: 15 residues. V trimming: 4 bases; J trimming: 1 base; junction bases outside the gene matches: 5. The CDR3 loop reads CASSRDRLPNTEAFF. The CDR3 DNA sequence: TGTGCCAGCAGCCGGGACAGGCTACCGAACACTGAAGCTTTCTTT.

Remarks on this clonotype: This beta chain slipped into a library made for alpha chains as a stray read, so its size is not meaningful. This chain connects TRBV7-2 to TRBJ2-1; TRBD2 aligns across 7 bases. Germline V gives CDR1 SGHTA, CDR2 FQGNSA. Unmatched junction bases numbered 9, after V lost 5 bases and J lost 5 bases. The CDR3 has 15 residues. CDR3 region: CASSKSGTTHNEQFF. Written as DNA, the CDR3 is TGTGCCAGCAGCAAATCCGGGACTACTCACAATGAGCAGTTCTTC.

This clonotype is medium-sized. Because this beta chain is a stray read in a library intended to capture alpha chains, its abundance should not be given much weight. CDR3 sequence: CASSLTGGAYSQPQHF. CDR3 coding DNA: TGTGCCAGCAGCTTGACAGGGGGCGCGTATAGTCAGCCCCAGCATTTT. The V gene is TRBV7-2, the J gene TRBJ1-5; 10 nucleotides align to TRBD1. J lost 6 bases, V lost 3 bases, and 8 bases had no gene match. In germline, CDR1 is SGHTA, CDR2 FQGNSA. This CDR3 region has 16 residues.

This clonotype is termed medium-sized (0.01 to 0.1%). As an off-target read in a library built for alpha chains, this beta chain has a frequency of little significance. V usage is TRBV5-5 and J usage is TRBJ2-5; D ambiguous. The CDR3 has 14 residues. Germline V gene data show CDR1 as SGHKS and CDR2 as YYEKEE (reference sequence). Trimming removed 2 bases from V and 1 base from J, with 9 bases in between. The CDR3 coding sequence is TGTGCCAGCAGCTTTGGGCAGGTCCAAGAGACCCAGTACTTC. Residues: CASSFGQVQETQYF.

This clonotype was detected ten times or more. In a library made to pick up alpha chains, this beta chain is a stray read with a size that means little. The chain combines TRBV12-3 or TRBV12-4 with TRBJ2-2, with D possibly TRBD1 on 8 matching bases. V lost 8 bases, J lost 4 bases, and 17 bases lay in between. This CDR3 is built from 15 residues. The CDR3 spells CASGGVRGPTGELFF. CDR3 in DNA: TGTGCCAGCGGGGGGGTCAGGGGGCCCACCGGGGAGCTGTTTTTT.

This clonotype was counted a few times. Found in a library prepared for alpha chains, this beta chain is an off-target read, and its abundance has little meaning. The chain carries TRBV18 and TRBJ2-3; D uncertain. Trimming stripped 6 bases from V and 5 bases from J, with 18 bases between. CDR1 is KGHSH, CDR2 LQKENI, per germline. CDR3 length equals 15 residues. The CDR3 is CASSPLAPSGDTQYF. CDR3 nucleotides: TGTGCCAGCTCCCCGTTGGCACCCTCGGGAGATACGCAGTATTTT.

Ten or more counts support this clonotype. This beta chain was picked up by a library intended for alpha chains and is off target, so its count carries little meaning. J is TRBJ1-2 and V is TRBV11-2; no reliable D call. Germline V CDR1 and CDR2: SGHAT, FQNNGV. With 0 bases removed from V and 3 bases from J, the gap between germline ends came to 2 bases. The CDR3 is 12 residues long. CDR3 residues: CASSLDYYGYTF. The CDR3 DNA reads TGTGCCAGCAGCTTAGATTACTATGGCTACACCTTC.

Details on this clonotype: As an off-target read in a library built for alpha chains, this beta chain has a frequency of little significance. The rearrangement joins TRBV5-4 to TRBJ1-1; D is undetermined. The CDR3 is 12 residues long. V lost 3 bases, J lost 2 bases, and 5 bases lay in between. Looked up from germline, CDR1 is SGHNT and CDR2 is YYREEE (reference sequence). CDR3 amino acids: CASSSPNTEAFF. In nucleotides, the CDR3 is TGTGCCAGCAGCTCCCCCAACACTGAAGCTTTCTTT.

Judged by abundance, this clonotype is medium-sized. Found in a library prepared for alpha chains, this beta chain is an off-target read, and its abundance has little meaning. The rearrangement uses TRBV3-1 and TRBJ2-5; 7 bases map to TRBD2. The V gene's germline CDR1 is LGHDT and CDR2 YNNKEL (reference sequence). This CDR3 region has 17 residues. V gave up 0 bases and J gave up 4 bases; unmatched junction bases: 11. The CDR3 loop is CASSQDRGERETETQYF. CDR3 coding DNA: TGTGCCAGCAGCCAAGATCGGGGAGAGCGGGAAACAGAGACCCAGTACTTC.

This clonotype came up many times. Since the library was made to target alpha chains, this beta chain is a stray read and its abundance is not meaningful. The CDR3 here is CSVGSRDRYTGELFF. The CDR3 region has the DNA TGCAGCGTTGGCTCCCGAGACAGATACACCGGGGAGCTGTTTTTT. The V gene is TRBV29-1, the J gene TRBJ2-2; a possible D gene is TRBD1 (5 bases). The CDR3 contains 15 residues. Trimming removed 4 bases at V and 3 bases at J, with 15 bases between. Germline lookup yields CDR1 SQVTM and CDR2 ANQGSEA.

Many counts were recorded for this clonotype. The library was prepared for alpha chains; this beta chain is a stray read, so its frequency means little. J is TRBJ2-3 and V is TRBV5-4; D gene unclear. The germline V and J ends were trimmed by 5 bases and 6 bases, with 10 bases remaining between them. Germline V gene lookup returns CDR1 SGHNT and CDR2 YYREEE (reference sequence). The CDR3 runs 12 residues. This CDR3 is CASSSHIDTQYF. The CDR3 bases are TGTGCCAGCAGTTCGCATATCGATACGCAGTATTTT.

By share, this clonotype counts as medium-sized (0.01 to 0.1%). For a library built for alpha chains, this beta chain is a stray read; little rests on its size. The chain combines TRBV6-2 or TRBV6-3 with TRBJ2-7, with 8 bases identical to TRBD1. Germline trimming cut 6 bases from V and 6 bases from J; bases unmatched to any gene: 7. Germline values: CDR1 MNHEY, CDR2 SVGEGT. The CDR3 has 13 residues. The CDR3 loop is CASRGDRMGEQYV. The CDR3 nucleotides read TGTGCCAGCAGGGGGGACAGGATGGGCGAGCAGTACGTC.

Of note for this clonotype: The library was designed around alpha chains, so this beta chain is a stray read whose abundance carries little weight. This chain connects TRBV12-3 or TRBV12-4 to TRBJ2-4; D gene unclear. Between the trimmed V and J ends, which lost 1 base and 0 bases, there was a span of 4 bases. CDR3 length equals 14 residues. This chain's CDR3 is CASSLGGAKNIQYF. As DNA, the CDR3 is TGTGCCAGCAGTTTAGGAGGAGCCAAAAACATTCAGTACTTC.

By share, this clonotype ranks as large (0.1 to 1%). As an off-target read in a library built for alpha chains, this beta chain has a frequency of little significance. The chain employs TRBV6-1 and TRBJ1-1, with D tentatively TRBD1 (6 bases). The CDR3 is 14 residues long. The germline CDR1 and CDR2 sequences are MNHNS and SASEGT. V shed 6 bases and J shed 5 bases, with 16 bases lying between them. The CDR3 region is CASSYYRAWTEAFF. The CDR3 nucleotides read TGTGCCAGCAGCTACTACAGGGCGTGGACTGAAGCTTTCTTT.

In its sample, this clonotype is medium-sized. Because this beta chain is a stray read in a library intended to capture alpha chains, its abundance should not be given much weight. The V gene is TRBV28, the J gene TRBJ2-3; 13 bases are a match to TRBD2. The V gene end was trimmed by 4 bases and the J gene end by 13 bases; junction bases not matched to a gene: 8. This CDR3 has 14 amino acids. Germline assignment: CDR1 MDHEN and CDR2 SYDVKM. The CDR3 sequence is CASSSPGLAGLEYF. The CDR3 DNA reads TGTGCCAGCAGTTCCCCGGGACTAGCGGGATTGGAGTATTTT.

This clonotype counts as medium-sized. The size of this beta chain means little, since it is a stray read in a library made for alpha chains. The V gene is TRBV11-2, the J gene TRBJ1-1; D is possibly TRBD1 (6 bases). The CDR3 runs 15 residues. V lost 2 bases, J lost 1 base, and 11 bases lay in between. The germline V gene encodes CDR1 SGHAT and CDR2 FQNNGV. CDR3 sequence reads: CASSLLTGSNTEAFF. In DNA form, the CDR3 reads TGTGCCAGCAGCTTACTTACAGGGTCGAACACTGAAGCTTTCTTT.

Judged by abundance, this clonotype is medium-sized. A library prepared for alpha chains yielded this beta chain as an off-target read; its size is of little meaning. The V and J genes are TRBV9 and TRBJ2-3; D unclear. The germline gives CDR1 SGDLS, CDR2 YYNGEE. The CDR3 has 11 residues. Trimming removed 0 bases at V and 5 bases at J, with 1 base between. This chain's CDR3 is CASSVGDTQYF. The DNA of the CDR3 is TGTGCCAGCAGCGTAGGAGATACGCAGTATTTT.

This clonotype occurred many times. This beta chain is an unintended read in a library built for alpha chains; its size means little. The chain has TRBV7-2 and TRBJ1-6, with D tentatively TRBD1 (5 bases). The V gene's germline CDR1 is SGHTA and CDR2 FQGNSA. The CDR3 length is 17 residues. Trimming cost V 2 bases and J 9 bases, with 20 bases left between them. This CDR3 reads CASSLQPLGTRGSPLHF. The CDR3 nucleotides read TGTGCCAGCAGCTTACAGCCTCTGGGGACGCGTGGTTCACCCCTCCACTTT.

Relative to its sample, this clonotype is medium-sized. This beta chain lies outside the target of a library built for alpha chains; its clone size means little. The chain uses TRBV28 and TRBJ1-2; 7 nucleotides match TRBD1. From germline, CDR1 is MDHEN and CDR2 SYDVKM. The J segment lost 2 bases and the V segment lost 6 bases, leaving 12 bases of the junction unmatched. This CDR3 is 16 amino acids long. CDR3 residues: CASRTTREGANYGYTF. The CDR3 bases are TGTGCCAGCAGAACAACTCGGGAGGGGGCGAACTATGGCTACACCTTC.

Within the sample, this clonotype is large. Within a library made for alpha chains, this beta chain is off target, and its count is uninformative. The chain carries TRBV6-6 and TRBJ1-1; tentative D call: TRBD1 (6 bases). Trimming shortened V by 8 bases and J by 5 bases, and 12 bases separated the two germline ends. This CDR3 region has 12 residues. Germline lookup yields CDR1 MNHNY and CDR2 SVGAGI (reference sequence). CDR3 in amino acids: CASLYRETEAFF. CDR3 nucleotides: TGTGCCAGCCTATACAGGGAAACTGAAGCTTTCTTT.